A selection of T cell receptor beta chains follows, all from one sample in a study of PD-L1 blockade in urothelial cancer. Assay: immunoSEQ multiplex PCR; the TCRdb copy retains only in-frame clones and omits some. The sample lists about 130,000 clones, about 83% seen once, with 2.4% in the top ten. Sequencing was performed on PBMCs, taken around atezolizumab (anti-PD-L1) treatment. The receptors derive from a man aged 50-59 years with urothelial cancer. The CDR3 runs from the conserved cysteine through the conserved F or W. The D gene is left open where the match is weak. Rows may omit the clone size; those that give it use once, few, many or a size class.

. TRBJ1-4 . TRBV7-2 CASSLGRGGAEEKLFF TGTGCCAGCAGCTTAGGTCGGGGGGGCGCCGAAGAAAAACTGTTTTTT
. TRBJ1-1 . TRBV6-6 CASSGQGIKAFF TGTGCCAGCAGCGGCCAGGGGATTAAAGCTTTCTTT
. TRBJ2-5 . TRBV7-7 CASSLMSGSGETQYF TGTGCTAGCAGCTTAATGTCAGGGTCCGGAGAGACCCAGTACTTC
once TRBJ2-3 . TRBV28 CASGRGSTDTQYF TGTGCCAGCGGCAGGGGAAGCACAGATACGCAGTATTTT
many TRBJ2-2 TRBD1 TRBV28 CASSRFPGQGNTGELFF TGTGCCAGCAGCCGTTTTCCGGGACAGGGGAACACCGGGGAGCTGTTTTTT
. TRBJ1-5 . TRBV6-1 CASSAGISNQPQHF TGTGCCAGCAGTGCAGGGATAAGCAATCAGCCCCAGCATTTT
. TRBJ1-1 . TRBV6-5 CASSYSRQGLSEAFF TGTGCCAGCAGTTACTCGAGGCAGGGACTCTCTGAAGCTTTCTTT
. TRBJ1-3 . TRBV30 CAWSVLEGRGNTIYF TGTGCCTGGAGTGTACTAGAGGGCAGAGGAAACACCATATATTTT
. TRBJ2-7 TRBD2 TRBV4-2 CASSLSLATYEQYF TGTGCCAGCAGCCTCTCACTAGCGACCTACGAGCAGTACTTC
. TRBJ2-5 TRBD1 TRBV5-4 CASSFRTGGSRETQYF TGTGCCAGCAGCTTCCGGACAGGGGGGAGTCGAGAGACCCAGTACTTC
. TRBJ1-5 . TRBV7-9 CASSLGQAGQPQHF TGTGCCAGCAGCTTAGGGCAGGCGGGTCAGCCCCAGCATTTT
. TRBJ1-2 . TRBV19 CASRQGSGGYTF TGTGCCAGTAGACAGGGATCCGGGGGCTACACCTTC
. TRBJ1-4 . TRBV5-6 CASSKPRSAEKLFF TGTGCCAGCAGCAAGCCTCGGAGCGCTGAAAAACTGTTTTTT
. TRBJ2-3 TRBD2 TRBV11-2 CASSQRTSGANTDTQYF TGTGCCAGCAGCCAGAGGACTAGCGGGGCCAACACAGATACGCAGTATTTT
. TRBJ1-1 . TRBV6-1 CASRGMNTEAFF TGTGCCAGCAGGGGCATGAACACTGAAGCTTTCTTT
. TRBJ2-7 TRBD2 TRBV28 CASSFSPRAGVSYEQYF TGTGCCAGCAGTTTTTCCCCGCGGGCGGGAGTCTCGTACGAGCAGTACTTC
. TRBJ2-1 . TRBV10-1 CASSAGTTSNNEQFF TGCGCCAGCAGTGCCGGGACAACATCAAACAATGAGCAGTTCTTC
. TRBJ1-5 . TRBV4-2 CASSQDMAVINQPQHF TGTGCCAGCAGCCAAGATATGGCAGTAATCAATCAGCCCCAGCATTTT
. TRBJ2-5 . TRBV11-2 CASSPERSISAQYF TGTGCCAGCAGCCCCGAGAGGTCTATTTCTGCCCAGTACTTC
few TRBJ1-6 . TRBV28 CASSDGGSYNSPLHF TGTGCCAGCAGCGACGGAGGCTCCTATAATTCACCCCTCCACTTT
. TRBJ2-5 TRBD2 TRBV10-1 CASSVSRGGIETQYF TGCGCCAGCAGTGTCTCGAGGGGAGGGATAGAGACCCAGTACTTC
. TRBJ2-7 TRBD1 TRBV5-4 CASQPDRAVYEQYF TGTGCCAGCCAGCCGGACAGGGCCGTATACGAGCAGTACTTC
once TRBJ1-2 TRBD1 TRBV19 CASSTPTGENYGYTF TGTGCCAGTAGTACGCCGACAGGGGAGAACTATGGCTACACCTTC
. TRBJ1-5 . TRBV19 CASRNRVGQPQHF TGTGCCAGTAGAAACAGGGTGGGGCAGCCCCAGCATTTT
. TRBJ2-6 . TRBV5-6 CASSLRSSGANVLTF TGTGCCAGCAGCCTACGGAGCTCTGGGGCCAACGTCCTGACTTTC
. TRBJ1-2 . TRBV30 CAWGIGGYGYTF TGTGCCTGGGGGATCGGAGGGTATGGCTACACCTTC
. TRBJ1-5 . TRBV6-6 CASSADRFNQPQHF TGTGCCAGCAGTGCAGACAGGTTCAATCAGCCCCAGCATTTT
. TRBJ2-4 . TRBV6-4 CASLFSGYF TGTGCCAGCTTATTTAGCGGCTACTTC
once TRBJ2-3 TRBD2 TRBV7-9 CASSLAFSSGRAADTQYF TGTGCCAGCAGCTTAGCTTTTTCTAGCGGGAGGGCCGCAGATACGCAGTATTTT
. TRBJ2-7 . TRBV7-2 CASSPDSAVFYEQYF TGTGCCAGCAGCCCAGACTCAGCCGTCTTCTACGAGCAGTACTTC
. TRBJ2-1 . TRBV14 CASKRLVQDNEQFF TGTGCCAGCAAACGACTAGTACAAGACAATGAGCAGTTCTTC
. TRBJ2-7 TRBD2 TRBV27 CASSLVMGLVFHEQYF TGTGCCAGCAGCCTTGTAATGGGACTAGTTTTCCACGAGCAGTACTTC
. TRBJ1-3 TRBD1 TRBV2 CASNLPRAGGSGNTIYF TGTGCCAGCAACCTCCCACGGGCAGGGGGCTCTGGAAACACCATATATTTT
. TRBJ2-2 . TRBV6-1 CASSDRLGRGTGELFF TGTGCCAGCAGTGACCGACTGGGGCGAGGCACCGGGGAGCTGTTTTTT
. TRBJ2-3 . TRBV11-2 CASSPDRPGGGTYTDTQYF TGTGCCAGCAGCCCCGACAGGCCTGGGGGGGGTACCTACACAGATACGCAGTATTTT
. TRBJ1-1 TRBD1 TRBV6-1 CASSGVVGQGVTEAFF TGTGCCAGCAGTGGGGTAGTCGGTCAGGGGGTCACTGAAGCTTTCTTT
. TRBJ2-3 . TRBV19 CASSMAGGSTDTQYF TGTGCCAGTAGTATGGCGGGCGGTAGCACAGATACGCAGTATTTT
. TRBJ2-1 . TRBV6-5 CASSYTDAYNEQFF TGTGCCAGCAGTTATACAGATGCCTACAATGAGCAGTTCTTC
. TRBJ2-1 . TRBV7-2 CASSLQRLANEQFF TGTGCCAGCAGCTTACAGCGCCTAGCCAATGAGCAGTTCTTC
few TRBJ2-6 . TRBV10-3 CATKEAGANVLTF TGTGCCACCAAGGAGGCCGGGGCCAACGTCCTGACTTTC